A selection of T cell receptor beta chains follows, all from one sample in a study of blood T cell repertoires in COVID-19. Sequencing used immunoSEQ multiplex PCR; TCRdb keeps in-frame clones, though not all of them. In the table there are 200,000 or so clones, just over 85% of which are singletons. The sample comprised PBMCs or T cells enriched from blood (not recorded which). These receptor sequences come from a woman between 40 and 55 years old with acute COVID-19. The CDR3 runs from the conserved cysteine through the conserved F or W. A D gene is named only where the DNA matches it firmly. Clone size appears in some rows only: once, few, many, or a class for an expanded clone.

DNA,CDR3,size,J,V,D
TGTGCCAGCAGCCGACGACAGGTTTTCGATGGCTACACCTTC,CASSRRQVFDGYTF,.,TRBJ1-2,TRBV7-9,.
TGTGCCAGCAGGCAGACAGGGAGTTCCTATAATTCACCCCTCCACTTT,CASRQTGSSYNSPLHF,.,TRBJ1-6,TRBV5-8,TRBD1
TGTGCCAGCAGTTTAAGGGGATATGGCTACACCTTC,CASSLRGYGYTF,.,TRBJ1-2,TRBV27,.
TGTGCCAGCAGCTTGAATGACAGGGGCCTTTCCGCTTATGGCTACACCTTC,CASSLNDRGLSAYGYTF,.,TRBJ1-2,TRBV7-2,TRBD1
TGTGCCATCAGTGAGACAGGGAATTCACCCCTCCACTTT,CAISETGNSPLHF,few,TRBJ1-6,TRBV10-3,.
TGTGCCAGTAGTATAGTTCTAACAGGCTACACTGAAGCTTTCTTT,CASSIVLTGYTEAFF,once,TRBJ1-1,TRBV19,.
TGTGCCAGCAGCTCCAGGGGGCGCGGATCTAATGAAAAACTGTTTTTT,CASSSRGRGSNEKLFF,few,TRBJ1-4,TRBV11-2,TRBD1
TGTGCCAGTAGTATGAGGGTGGACAGGGCGAATTCACCCCTCCACTTT,CASSMRVDRANSPLHF,.,TRBJ1-6,TRBV19,TRBD1
TGTGCCATCAGTCGGTCCCAGGAGGCAGATACGCAGTATTTT,CAISRSQEADTQYF,.,TRBJ2-3,TRBV10-3,.
TGTGCCAGCAGCGCGACAGGTAATCTTGACTATGGCTACACCTTC,CASSATGNLDYGYTF,.,TRBJ1-2,TRBV2,.
TGCAGTGCTAGTCGCCTGGACAGGGAGAACACTGAAGCTTTCTTT,CSASRLDRENTEAFF,few,TRBJ1-1,TRBV20-1,TRBD1
TGTGCCAGCAGCTCACGACCGGGACAGGGGATTGGAAACACCATATATTTT,CASSSRPGQGIGNTIYF,.,TRBJ1-3,TRBV7-8,TRBD1
TGTGCCAGTACCCAGGGATCCAGCTCCTACAATGAGCAGTTCTTC,CASTQGSSSYNEQFF,.,TRBJ2-1,TRBV19,.
TGTGCCAGCAGTTACTCGATGAGCGGGGTCTATGGCTACACCTTC,CASSYSMSGVYGYTF,once,TRBJ1-2,TRBV6-5,.
TGTGCCAGCAGCCACCCTGGTCGGTACGAGCAGTACTTC,CASSHPGRYEQYF,.,TRBJ2-7,TRBV3-1/TRBV3-2,.
TGCGCCAGCAGCCAATGGACTAGCGGACACAATGAGCAGTTCTTC,CASSQWTSGHNEQFF,.,TRBJ2-1,TRBV4-3,TRBD2
TGTGCCAGCAGCTTGTTTTTAGCGGGGGGGAATGAGCAGTTCTTC,CASSLFLAGGNEQFF,many,TRBJ2-1,TRBV5-6,TRBD2
TGCGCCAGCAGCCAGGAGATTGTACTGAACACTGAAGCTTTCTTT,CASSQEIVLNTEAFF,.,TRBJ1-1,TRBV4-3,.
TGCGCCAGCAGCTTGCCTACCGGACTAGCGGGGGGCTCCTCCTACAATGAGCAGTTCTTC,CASSLPTGLAGGSSYNEQFF,.,TRBJ2-1,TRBV5-1,TRBD2
TGTGCCAGCAGGGGGACAGGGACGCCCAACGCTGAAGCTTTCTTT,CASRGTGTPNAEAFF,.,TRBJ1-1,TRBV2,TRBD1
TGCGCCAGCAGCTTGGACGGTCAGAACACTGAAGCTTTCTTT,CASSLDGQNTEAFF,.,TRBJ1-1,TRBV5-1,.
TGTGCCACCAGTGTGGGAGACCCGAACACCGGGGAGCTGTTTTTT,CATSVGDPNTGELFF,.,TRBJ2-2,TRBV24-1,.
TGTGCCAGCAGCTTAGCCACAGGGCTAAGCTCTGGGGCCAACGTCCTGACTTTC,CASSLATGLSSGANVLTF,.,TRBJ2-6,TRBV7-9,.
TGTGCCAGCAGCCACCCAGCCATCGACAGGGCGAACACTGAAGCTTTCTTT,CASSHPAIDRANTEAFF,.,TRBJ1-1,TRBV3-1/TRBV3-2,TRBD1
TGTGCCAGCAGTGAATCCAGGACAGGGGCAGAGACCCAGTACTTC,CASSESRTGAETQYF,.,TRBJ2-5,TRBV2,TRBD1
TGTGCCAGCAGCCACCGCTCATTATCCGAAGCGGGGGGGCGAGGAGGGACCCAGTACTTC,CASSHRSLSEAGGRGGTQYF,.,TRBJ2-5,TRBV9,TRBD2
TGTGCCAGCAGCTTGGTTCCCGGTGAGCAGTTCTTC,CASSLVPGEQFF,.,TRBJ2-1,TRBV5-4,.
TGTGCCAGCAGTTTAAGACGAATGGGAAGTAGAGACAGCTTCGGCGGCTACACCTTC,CASSLRRMGSRDSFGGYTF,.,TRBJ1-2,TRBV27,.
TGTGCCAGCAGCCTCGGGACTTCCACGGGCTACACCTTC,CASSLGTSTGYTF,.,TRBJ1-2,TRBV14,.
TGCGCCAGCAGCCAAGAGGGGACAGGGGAGGCAGATACGCAGTATTTT,CASSQEGTGEADTQYF,.,TRBJ2-3,TRBV4-1,TRBD1
TGTGCCAGCAGCGTAAGGGGGAGGGACACTGAAGCTTTCTTT,CASSVRGRDTEAFF,.,TRBJ1-1,TRBV9,.
TGTGCCAGCAGTGAGGGAGGTAGGGAGACCCAGTACTTC,CASSEGGRETQYF,.,TRBJ2-5,TRBV6-6,.
TGTGCCACCAGCGAAAACAGGTTCCAAGAGACCCAGTACTTC,CATSENRFQETQYF,.,TRBJ2-5,TRBV15,.
TGTGCCTGGAATCCCGGACCAGGGACTACTGAAGCTTTCTTT,CAWNPGPGTTEAFF,.,TRBJ1-1,TRBV30,.
TGTGCCAGCAGCCCACAGGGTGTGATGGGATCACCCCTCCACTTT,CASSPQGVMGSPLHF,.,TRBJ1-6,TRBV11-2,.
TGTGCTAGCAGCACCGGGACAGCAACTAATGAAAAACTGTTTTTT,CASSTGTATNEKLFF,few,TRBJ1-4,TRBV7-7,TRBD1
TGTGCCAGCTCAACAGGGGAATTAGGCAATCAGCCCCAGCATTTT,CASSTGELGNQPQHF,.,TRBJ1-5,TRBV18,TRBD1